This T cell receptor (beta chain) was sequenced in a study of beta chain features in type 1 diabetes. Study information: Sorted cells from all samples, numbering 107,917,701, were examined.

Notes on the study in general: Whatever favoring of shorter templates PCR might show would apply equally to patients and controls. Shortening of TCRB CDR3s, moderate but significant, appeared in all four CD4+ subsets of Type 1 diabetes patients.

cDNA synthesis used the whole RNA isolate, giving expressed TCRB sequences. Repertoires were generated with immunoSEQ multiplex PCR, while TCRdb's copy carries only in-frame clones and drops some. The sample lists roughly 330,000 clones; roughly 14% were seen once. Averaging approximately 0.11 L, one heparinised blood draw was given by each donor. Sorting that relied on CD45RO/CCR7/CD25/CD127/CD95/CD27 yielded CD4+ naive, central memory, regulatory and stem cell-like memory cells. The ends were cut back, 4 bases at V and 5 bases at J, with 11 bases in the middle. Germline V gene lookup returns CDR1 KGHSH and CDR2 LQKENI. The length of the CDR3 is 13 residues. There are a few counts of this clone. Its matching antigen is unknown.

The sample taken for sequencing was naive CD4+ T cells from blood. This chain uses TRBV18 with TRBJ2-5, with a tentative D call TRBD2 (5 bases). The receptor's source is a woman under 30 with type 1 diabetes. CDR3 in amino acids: CASSREGRETQYF. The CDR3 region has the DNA TGTGCCAGCTCACGCGAGGGCCGGGAGACCCAGTACTTC.